The 3 T cell receptor beta chains below all came from one sample that was sequenced in a study of blood T cell repertoires in COVID-19. Sequencing used immunoSEQ multiplex PCR; TCRdb keeps in-frame clones, though not all of them. The sample lists about 26,000 clones, approximately 66% seen once, with 7.3% in the top ten. The sequenced material came from peripheral blood. Every receptor here comes from a man between 60 and 75 years old with active or convalescent COVID-19.

The J gene is TRBJ1-6, the V gene TRBV19, with TRBD1 identical over 7 bases. The ends lost 2 bases at V and 5 bases at J; junction bases unmatched: 12. The CDR3 runs to 18 residues. Germline CDR1 LNHDA, CDR2 SQIVND (reference sequence). CDR3 region: CASSIRRLRQGHNSPLHF. In DNA, the CDR3 is TGTGCCAGTAGTATACGGAGGCTCCGACAGGGCCATAATTCACCCCTCCACTTT.

V gene TRBV13 combines with J gene TRBJ2-7; 9 nucleotides match TRBD2. Germline CDR1 reads PRHDT; CDR2 reads FYEKMQ (reference sequence). The CDR3 has 17 residues. V shed 4 bases and J 2 bases; nucleotides not matched to a gene: 12. The CDR3 DNA reads as TGTGCCAGCAGCTCCCTACATAAGACTAGCGGTCCCTACGAGCAGTACTTC. Its translation is CASSSLHKTSGPYEQYF.

V usage is TRBV30 and J usage is TRBJ1-2, with 9 bases fitting TRBD1. Germline loops: CDR1 GTSNPN, CDR2 SVGIG (reference sequence). The CDR3 contains 16 residues. J lost 0 bases, V lost 2 bases, and 7 bases had no gene match. The CDR3: CAWSPGQGSSNYGYTF. CDR3 DNA: TGTGCCTGGAGTCCGGGACAGGGTTCATCTAACTATGGCTACACCTTC.